The text below deals with one T cell receptor (beta chain). Its antigen is still unknown. No much larger clonotype is one base removed from it; base qualities were not supplied. Using the deep immunoSEQ assay, TCR CDR3 regions were amplified from genomic DNA by multiplex PCR. Extracted genomic DNA from each cell subset was spread evenly across all wells of several immunoSEQ 96-well plates, with each plate serving as a replicate. For sorted subsets, each replicate PCR was loaded with roughly 190 ng genomic DNA, equivalent to 30,000 to 35,000 T cell genomes. Purified libraries were measured with a Qubit 3.0 fluorometer, size-checked on a Bioanalyzer 2100, and measured again with the KAPA Library Quantification kit. Every immunoSEQ 96-well plate was sequenced on a separate single-read 150-cycle Illumina NextSeq 550 flow cell. As for how the authors treated the data: Because only junctional sequences without quality scores were contained in the immunoSEQ output, filtering matching that applied to full-length reads could not be performed. Sequences were annotated with PyIR, a Python wrapper for IgBLAST v1.9, using IMGT germline references to assign V/J genes and CDR3. Reads were removed for weak V/J assignments (E-value above 1e-6), missing CDR3, stop codons, out-of-frame junctions, or ambiguous translated residues. V3J clonotypes were defined by identical inferred V gene, J gene, and CDR3 amino acid sequence. Percentage overlap between repertoires was calculated by dividing the number of shared unique clonotypes by the size of the smaller repertoire. Three approaches were used to assess repertoire richness: RTK rarefaction, the Chao1 estimator, and Recon v2.1 estimates of unobserved clonotypes. For all TCRbeta clonotypes obtained by the gDNA method from four donors, generation probabilities were computed with OLGA. TCRdb took over this immuneACCESS table, retaining in-frame rearrangements with V and J assigned. Such tables are incomplete; in checked studies, under half of the missing clones stem from an unresolved V gene, and the remainder is unexplained. V, J and clone size reflect that table, while D and trimming were determined from the DNA. For this sample the table gives 2 million to 2.5 million clones, of which 90% to 96% were detected only once. The top ten constitute 0.1% to 0.15% of the sample.

At the junction V is shortened by 3 bases and J by 8 bases; bases outside the gene matches: 9. Including cysteine and phenylalanine, the CDR3 has 15 amino acids. Only the CDR3 region is kept as DNA, spanning 45 bases read in frame from base 1. CDR1 and CDR2 are drawn from the germline V gene: MNHEY, SVGAGI. The donors were healthy, HIV-negative adults who had no recently reported acute infections or vaccinations. Every donor was a Caucasian adult residing in Nashville, Tennessee, USA. CD4+ T cells were enriched through magnetic negative selection, after which naive cells were positively selected on CD45RA and the remaining negative fraction served as the memory subset. After blood collection by leukapheresis, PBMCs were isolated using Ficoll-Histopaque density gradient centrifugation and then cryopreserved in the vapor phase of liquid nitrogen. Analytical flow cytometry was used to check the purity and quantity of each magnetically sorted T cell population. From each sorted fraction, genomic DNA was isolated and quantified by UV absorbance on a Nanodrop 2000c.

This sample is part of a study of shared clonotypes between healthy human individuals (dated by TCRdb to about 2020). Broadly, across the study: The cohort included three men and a couple of women between 18 and 49 years of age. Per donor, leukapheresis produced somewhere between about 0.94 and 10 billion PBMCs. To increase sequencing depth and limit assay-specific biases, different laboratories used diverse techniques to prepare libraries and sequence TCR repertoires. For each donor, CD4 naive and CD4 memory were each run on three plates, CD8 naive on two plates, and CD8 memory on one plate. The study deeply sequenced blood TCR repertoires of about 5 healthy adults to estimate repertoire size and the extent of clonotype sharing between individuals.

Study-wide findings and limitations: When a handful of donors were compared, the shared fraction of clonotypes was 5% to 6.5% for naive CD4, around 4% for naive CD8, roughly 2.3% for memory CD4, and about 0.36% for memory CD8. Compared with non-shared clonotypes, the clonotypes found in all four sorted-subset donors had higher generation probabilities. Because the study included only a small number of donors, the genetic and exposure-history diversity represented was limited. Only blood was sampled, and tissue TCR repertoires likely differ from those in blood. Rarefaction of sorted-subset datasets indicated incomplete sequencing despite the large sequencing depth. Pairwise subsampling indicated that sequencing depth was expected to affect the degree of clonotype sharing among donors. Estimated clonotype richness was generally larger for naive than for memory subsets.

The sample was naive CD4+ T cells sorted from blood. Taken with the paper, the label for cell subset or site translates to: CD45RA+ positively selected. The source of this sequence is a man younger than 30 in good health. The receptor chain draws on TRBV6-5 and TRBJ1-4, with TRBD1 identical over 7 junction bases. The CDR3 amino acid sequence is: CASSYSSQGDEKLFF. The DNA sequence is given as TGTGCCAGCAGTTATTCTTCCCAGGGGGACGAAAAACTGTTTTTT.